The rows below give T cell receptor beta chains drawn from one sample of a study of blood T cells in healthy people across ages. TCRdb fed the 5' RACE reads into MiXCR, producing one record per CDR3 protein. The profile covers about 970,000 distinct CDR3 sequences, with just over 50% appearing a single time and 20% to 25% taken by the ten largest. Sequences were obtained from blood. Receptors were obtained from a woman aged 60 to 75 in good health. The CDR3 runs from the conserved cysteine through the conserved F or W. The order of the fields is J gene, V gene, D gene, clone size, CDR3 protein, CDR3 DNA. The D gene is left open where the match is weak. The size field is filled for only some rows; it gives once, few, many or a size class.

TRBJ2-1	TRBV11-1	-	-	CASSDYPYNEQFF	TGTGCCAGCAGCGACTACCCCTACAATGAGCAGTTCTTC
TRBJ2-3	TRBV20-1	-	-	CSARVGAGPDTQYF	TGCAGTGCTAGAGTGGGGGCGGGACCCGATACGCAGTATTTT
TRBJ1-4	TRBV18	-	-	CASSSWDTYNEKLFF	TGTGCCAGCTCATCGTGGGACACCTATAATGAAAAACTGTTTTTT
TRBJ1-2	TRBV25-1	-	-	CASSESWASAIYGNTF	TGTGCCAGCAGTGAATCCTGGGCTTCAGCTATCTATGGCAACACCTTC
TRBJ2-7	TRBV20-1	-	few	CSAIPARGDSYEQYF	TGCAGTGCTATCCCCGCCAGGGGAGACAGCTACGAGCAGTACTTC
TRBJ2-1	TRBV20-1	TRBD1	-	CSAQGQRYNEQFF	TGCAGTGCTCAGGGACAGCGTTACAATGAGCAGTTCTTC
TRBJ2-7	TRBV20-1	TRBD1	-	CSATGQGDYEQYF	TGCAGTGCTACGGGACAGGGGGACTACGAGCAGTACTTC
TRBJ2-1	TRBV10-3	TRBD2	-	CAISSPGLAVYNEQFF	TGTGCCATCAGCTCCCCAGGACTAGCGGTCTACAATGAGCAGTTCTTC
TRBJ2-4	TRBV28	TRBD1	few	CASTEDRVKNIQYF	TGTGCCAGCACCGAGGACAGGGTTAAAAACATTCAGTACTTC
TRBJ2-1	TRBV29-1	-	once	CSVDEEGTFYNEQFF	TGCAGCGTTGATGAAGAGGGAACCTTCTACAATGAGCAGTTCTTC
TRBJ2-7	TRBV27	-	-	CASSLSRQYEQYF	TGTGCCAGCAGTTTATCCCGACAGTACGAGCAGTACTTC
TRBJ2-3	TRBV29-1	TRBD2	few	CSVEGLASEVSTDTQYF	TGCAGCGTTGAGGGACTAGCGAGTGAAGTAAGCACAGATACGCAGTATTTT
TRBJ2-4	TRBV20-1	TRBD1	-	CSAREGIEQGPGRLAKNIQYF	TGCAGTGCTAGAGAAGGAATAGAACAGGGGCCAGGGCGACTAGCCAAAAACATTCAGTACTTC
TRBJ2-7	TRBV11-2	TRBD2	-	CASSFLAGLSYEQYF	TGTGCCAGCAGCTTCCTAGCGGGACTATCCTACGAGCAGTACTTC
TRBJ2-7	TRBV6-6	-	few	CASSYGHLSIDEQYF	TGTGCCAGCAGTTACGGACACTTAAGCATCGACGAGCAGTACTTC
TRBJ2-5	TRBV15	TRBD1	few	CATRWGQASRETQYF	TGTGCCACCAGATGGGGACAGGCGTCTCGAGAGACCCAGTACTTC
TRBJ2-3	TRBV29-1	-	-	CSVERGSGYTDTQYF	TGCAGCGTCGAACGAGGTTCAGGATACACAGATACGCAGTATTTT
TRBJ2-5	TRBV7-9	TRBD2	few	CASSSDPLLADRKKETQYF	TGTGCCAGCAGCTCCGACCCGTTACTAGCGGACCGAAAAAAAGAGACCCAGTACTTC
TRBJ2-3	TRBV28	TRBD1	-	CASSPTGTGGRPQYF	TGTGCCAGCAGTCCCACCGGGACAGGGGGACGTCCGCAGTATTTT
TRBJ2-7	TRBV20-1	TRBD2	-	CSAAGTSGLSSYEQYF	TGCAGTGCGGCCGGGACTAGCGGGTTGAGCTCCTACGAGCAGTACTTC
TRBJ1-4	TRBV7-9	TRBD1	once	CASSSGQGNNEKLFF	TGTGCCAGCAGCTCCGGACAGGGGAATAATGAAAAACTGTTTTTT
TRBJ2-7	TRBV7-2	-	-	CASSLAGTQAYEQYF	TGTGCCAGCAGCTTAGCGGGGACTCAGGCCTACGAGCAGTACTTC
TRBJ2-5	TRBV28	-	-	CASSFLSLVDPGTFVEQYF	TGTGCCAGCAGTTTTTTGTCCTTAGTGGACCCGGGAACTTTCGTAGAGCAGTACTTC
TRBJ2-3	TRBV6-6	-	few	CASSYTVVSGTDTQYF	TGTGCCAGCAGTTACACCGTAGTCTCTGGCACAGATACGCAGTATTTT
TRBJ1-2	TRBV7-2	-	-	CASSPSGQIGGYTF	TGTGCCAGCAGCCCCAGTGGACAGATTGGCGGCTACACCTTC
TRBJ2-7	TRBV20-1	TRBD2	few	CSAIKREGSYNEQYF	TGCAGTGCGATTAAGCGGGAGGGCTCCTACAATGAGCAGTACTTC
TRBJ2-3	TRBV7-2	-	few	CASSLEADSPFPDTQYF	TGTGCCAGCAGCTTAGAGGCCGATAGCCCATTCCCAGATACGCAGTATTTT
TRBJ2-1	TRBV12-3/TRBV12-4	TRBD2	-	CASSLTSGRLNEQFF	TGTGCCAGCAGTCTGACTAGCGGGAGGCTCAATGAGCAGTTCTTC
TRBJ1-1	TRBV7-2	-	once	CASSLRGPDTEAFF	TGTGCCAGCAGCTTACGGGGCCCAGACACTGAAGCTTTCTTT
TRBJ2-4	TRBV28	-	-	CASSKRIAKNIQYF	TGTGCCAGCAGCAAGAGGATAGCCAAAAACATTCAGTACTTC
TRBJ2-7	TRBV20-1	TRBD2	-	CSANLAEYEQYF	TGCAGTGCTAATCTAGCGGAGTACGAGCAGTACTTC
TRBJ2-7	TRBV4-3	TRBD2	-	CASSQEGTGGFYEQYF	TGCGCCAGCAGCCAAGAAGGTACGGGAGGGTTTTACGAGCAGTACTTC
TRBJ2-7	TRBV29-1	TRBD1	few	CSVETGKVNEQYF	TGCAGCGTTGAGACAGGGAAGGTCAATGAGCAGTACTTC
TRBJ2-3	TRBV7-2	-	-	CACSFAGSGNTQYF	TGTGCCTGCAGCTTTGCGGGTTCTGGGAATACGCAGTATTTT
TRBJ2-1	TRBV5-1	TRBD2	-	CASSLQLAGDNEQFF	TGCGCCAGCAGCTTACAACTAGCGGGGGACAATGAGCAGTTCTTC
TRBJ2-5	TRBV12-3/TRBV12-4	TRBD1	-	CASNYRGASETQYF	TGTGCCAGCAACTACAGGGGCGCGTCGGAGACCCAGTACTTC
TRBJ2-7	TRBV3-1	TRBD2	-	CASSQDFGTSGYNEQYF	TGTGCCAGCAGCCAAGATTTTGGGACTAGCGGGTACAATGAGCAGTACTTC
TRBJ1-5	TRBV27	-	-	CASSFTGNRPRHF	TGTGCCAGCAGCTTTACAGGGAATCGGCCCCGGCATTTT
TRBJ1-4	TRBV29-1	-	once	CSACRSPNEKLFF	TGCAGCGCCTGCAGGAGTCCCAATGAAAAACTGTTTTTT
TRBJ2-7	TRBV2	-	-	CASSDVNPYEQYF	TGTGCCAGCAGTGACGTTAACCCCTACGAGCAGTACTTC
TRBJ2-6	TRBV12-3/TRBV12-4	-	once	CASSVMVGANVLTF	TGTGCCAGCAGTGTGATGGTAGGGGCCAACGTCCTGACTTTC
TRBJ2-3	TRBV12-3/TRBV12-4	TRBD2	-	CASSLAGLVLTDTQYF	TGTGCCAGCAGTTTAGCGGGACTAGTGCTAACAGATACGCAGTATTTT
TRBJ2-6	TRBV29-1	-	-	CSVVDSGANVLTF	TGCAGCGTTGTGGACTCTGGGGCCAACGTCCTGACTTTC
TRBJ2-7	TRBV7-2	TRBD2	many	CASSPLAASYEQYF	TGTGCCAGCAGCCCACTAGCGGCCTCCTACGAGCAGTACTTC
TRBJ2-1	TRBV10-1	TRBD2	-	CASSESLAGSNEQFF	TGCGCCAGCAGTGAGTCACTAGCGGGAAGCAATGAGCAGTTCTTC
TRBJ1-5	TRBV29-1	-	-	CSVEDPGGNQPQHF	TGCAGCGTTGAAGACCCAGGGGGCAATCAGCCCCAGCATTTT
TRBJ2-1	TRBV27	TRBD2	few	CASSRGAGSYYNEQFF	TGTGCCAGCAGTCGGGGAGCGGGAAGCTATTACAATGAGCAGTTCTTC
TRBJ2-1	TRBV20-1	-	-	CSAPRPSGHNEQFF	TGCAGTGCCCCGCGGCCTTCGGGGCACAATGAGCAGTTCTTC
TRBJ2-1	TRBV10-1	-	-	CASSPLGEEADEQFF	TGCGCCAGCAGTCCTCTGGGGGAGGAGGCAGACGAGCAGTTCTTC
TRBJ2-1	TRBV21-1	-	-	CASSSVEQATPVINEQFF	TGTGCCAGCAGCAGCGTAGAACAGGCGACCCCCGTAATCAATGAGCAGTTCTTC
TRBJ1-2	TRBV4-2	-	few	CASSQDKVYGYTF	TGTGCCAGCAGCCAAGATAAGGTCTATGGCTACACCTTC